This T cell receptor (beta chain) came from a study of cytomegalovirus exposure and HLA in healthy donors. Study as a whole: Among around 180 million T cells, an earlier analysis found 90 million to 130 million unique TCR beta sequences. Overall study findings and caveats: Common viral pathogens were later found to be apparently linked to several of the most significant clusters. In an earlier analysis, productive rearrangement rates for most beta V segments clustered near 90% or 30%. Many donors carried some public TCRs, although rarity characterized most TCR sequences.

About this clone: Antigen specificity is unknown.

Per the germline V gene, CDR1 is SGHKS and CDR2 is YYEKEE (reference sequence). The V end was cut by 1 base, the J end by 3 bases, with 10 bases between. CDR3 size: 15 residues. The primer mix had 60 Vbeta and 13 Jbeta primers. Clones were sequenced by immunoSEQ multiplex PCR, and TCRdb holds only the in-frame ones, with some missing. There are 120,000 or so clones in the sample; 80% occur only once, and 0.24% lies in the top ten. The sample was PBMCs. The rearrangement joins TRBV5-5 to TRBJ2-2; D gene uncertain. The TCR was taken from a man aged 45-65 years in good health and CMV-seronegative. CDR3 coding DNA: TGTGCCAGCAGCTTGATCACAGCTTACACCGGGGAGCTGTTTTTT. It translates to CASSLITAYTGELFF. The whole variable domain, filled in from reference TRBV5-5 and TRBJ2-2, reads DAGVTQSPTHLIKTRGQQVTLRCSPISGHKSVSWYQQVLGQGPQFIFQYYEKEERGRGNFPDRFSARQFPNYSSELNVNALLLGDSALYLCASSLITAYTGELFFGEGSRLTVL.